These T cell receptor beta chains were read from a single sample in a study of blood T cell repertoires in COVID-19. The assay was immunoSEQ multiplex PCR, and TCRdb's table has in-frame clones only and misses some. The sample has 200,000 to 300,000 clones; just under 85% are singletons. The sample taken for sequencing was peripheral blood. Receptor source: a man aged 50 to 60 with acute or convalescent COVID-19. CDR3s leave out the opening cysteine and the closing phenylalanine or tryptophan.

CDR3 length	V gene	CDR3 protein
16	TRBV2	ASSGYGVGQTAYNEQF
13	TRBV15	ATSSQGARAYEQY
14	TRBV24-1	ATMNTGSSSLVVQY
12	TRBV19	ASPRTGTWNEQY
11	TRBV29-1	SGTDRVGEKLF
11	TRBV11-3	ASSFRLYNEQF
11	TRBV5-5	ASSPPFYTEAF
13	TRBV4-1	ASSQDSDRYNEQF
14	TRBV2	ASSAWTGGKTDTQY
13	TRBV6-6	ASTVGEFLNTEAF
13	TRBV3-1/TRBV3-2	ASSSTDWNYNEQF
12	TRBV7-3	ASSSGTGGYEQY
11	TRBV5-1	ASSLEGHRGYT
14	TRBV7-8	ASSSVAGVTSYEQY
10	TRBV2	ASSERRQQQY
13	TRBV6-5	ASTLSGTTGNTIY
10	TRBV3-1/TRBV3-2	ASRPTAGPLH
12	TRBV19	ASSVDRGREKLF
10	TRBV24-1	ATSDSGYGYT
11	TRBV18	ASSPDRADIQY
14	TRBV10-3	AISESRGRGTGELF
12	TRBV10-2	ASRDRGPGTEAF
16	TRBV7-9	ASSPEAQGAANTGELF
13	TRBV20-1	SASVERGYNQPQH
16	TRBV7-2	ASSSGLAGGVSVETQY
14	TRBV5-1	ATSGTSGASTDTQY
13	TRBV9	ASSVGQGARETQY
12	TRBV6-5	ASWGRLAGGEQF
11	TRBV27	ASSLWGDQPQH